These T cell receptor beta chains were read from a single sample in a study of spatial heterogeneity in lung cancer. TCRdb re-called the 5' RACE reads through MiXCR, storing one row per CDR3 protein. The table has under 14,000 distinct CDR3 sequences, 6.3% seen once; the top ten hold under 30%. Source: PBMCs, taken at surgery. The receptors here all came from a male donor with early-stage non-small cell lung cancer. Both conserved end residues are part of each CDR3. Each record gives: CDR3 length, clone size, D gene, V gene, J gene, CDR3 DNA, CDR3 protein. The D gene is left open where the match is weak. Rows may omit the clone size; those that give it use once, few, many or a size class.

15	many	NA	TRBV6-5	TRBJ2-1	TGTGCCAGCAGTGCCCAGGGAACCTTATACAATGAGCAGTTCTTC	CASSAQGTLYNEQFF
14	few	NA	TRBV7-9	TRBJ2-1	TGTGCCAGCAGCTTAGGGTTAGAGAGGGGTGAGCAGTTCTTC	CASSLGLERGEQFF
13	many	TRBD1	TRBV28	TRBJ2-5	TGTGCCAGCAGGGGACAGGGCGAAGAGACCCAGTACTTC	CASRGQGEETQYF
11	many	NA	TRBV10-1	TRBJ2-1	TGCGCCAGCAGCCTTTACAATGAGCAGTTCTTC	CASSLYNEQFF
13	many	NA	TRBV12-3/TRBV12-4	TRBJ1-1	TGTGCCAGCAGTTTAGGTCCCGCTTCTGAAGCTTTCTTT	CASSLGPASEAFF
13	medium-sized	NA	TRBV20-1	TRBJ2-7	TGCAGTGCTCGGCAGGGGTACTCCTACGAGCAGTACTTC	CSARQGYSYEQYF
14	NA	NA	TRBV6-1	TRBJ2-2	TGTGCCAGCAGTGAAGCACGGTTCACCGGGGAGCTGTTTTTT	CASSEARFTGELFF
18	medium-sized	TRBD1	TRBV7-8	TRBJ2-4	TGTGCCAGCAGCTTTTACCCCGGGACAGTCCTAGCCAAAAACATTCAGTACTTC	CASSFYPGTVLAKNIQYF
16	many	TRBD2	TRBV29-1	TRBJ2-3	TGCAGCGTTGCGGGAGGGAGTGAATATACCACAGATACGCAGTATTTT	CSVAGGSEYTTDTQYF
12	few	NA	TRBV5-4	TRBJ2-7	TGTGCCAGCAGCCCTGAGAAGTACGAGCAGTACTTC	CASSPEKYEQYF